What follows describes a single T cell receptor beta chain. The germline V gene has CDR1 SGHRS and CDR2 YFSETQ. This CDR3 comprises 14 residues. V was pared by 5 bases and J by 5 bases, with 16 bases between. This specimen belongs to a study of shared clonotypes between healthy human individuals. Some clones are missing from TCRdb's copy, which holds only in-frame ones; the method was immunoSEQ multiplex PCR. This table holds about 680,000 clones, around four fifths found once. The V and J genes are TRBV5-1 and TRBJ2-5; possibly TRBD1 for D (6 bases). The clonotype originates from a woman between 25 and 40 years old in good health. Sequencing was done on a sample of memory CD4+ T cells sorted from blood. Subset defined: CD45RA-negative fraction. The CDR3 loop is CASSPTGTWETQYF. The CDR3 DNA follows: TGCGCCAGCAGTCCTACCGGGACATGGGAGACCCAGTACTTC.